This T cell receptor beta chain was retrieved from a study of graft-versus-host responses after intestinal transplantation. For the study at large: As for transplant type, recipients had multivisceral, liver-intestinal, or isolated intestinal grafts.

Study-level results: Recipient marrow harbored GvH clones, some of which surfaced first in ileum or blood. High graft-versus-host to host-versus-graft clonal ratios were seen in allografts of patients with graft-donor T cell macrochimerism. Declining HvG levels early post-transplant were linked to peak circulating GvH clone levels.

A word on this clone: Its antigen remains unidentified.

Graft material was processed, releasing intraepithelial and lamina propria lymphocytes. Using immunoSEQ multiplex PCR, the repertoire was profiled, and TCRdb retains in-frame clones only, with some absent. Among 50,000 to 75,000 clones listed, about nine tenths were seen once. Looked up from germline, CDR1 is MGHRA and CDR2 is YSYEKL. After removal of 1 base from V and 5 bases from J, the junction contained 4 bases not matched to a gene. This CDR3 spans 14 amino acids. The genes are TRBV4-1 and TRBJ2-7; 8 bases map to TRBD1. Sequencing used ileum tissue, obtained 350 to 400 days after transplant. The clonotype originates from a human patient who received an intestinal transplant, so some T cells may come from the graft donor. CDR3: CASSQGTGQDEQYF. DNA for the CDR3: TGCGCCAGCAGCCAAGGGACAGGGCAGGACGAGCAGTACTTC.